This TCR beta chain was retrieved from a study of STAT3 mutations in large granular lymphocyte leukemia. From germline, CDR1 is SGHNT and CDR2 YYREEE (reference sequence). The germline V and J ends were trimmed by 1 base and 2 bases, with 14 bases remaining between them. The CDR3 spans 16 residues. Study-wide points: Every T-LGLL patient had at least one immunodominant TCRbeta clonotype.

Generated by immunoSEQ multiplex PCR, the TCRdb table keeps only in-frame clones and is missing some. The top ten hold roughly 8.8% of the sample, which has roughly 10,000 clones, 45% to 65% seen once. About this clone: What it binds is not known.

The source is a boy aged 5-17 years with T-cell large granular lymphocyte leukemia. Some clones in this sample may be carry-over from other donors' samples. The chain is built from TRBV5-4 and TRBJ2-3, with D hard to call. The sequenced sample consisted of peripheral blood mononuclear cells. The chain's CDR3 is CASSLKLAGPTDTQYF. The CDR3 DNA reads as TGTGCCAGCAGCTTGAAGTTGGCCGGACCCACAGATACGCAGTATTTT.